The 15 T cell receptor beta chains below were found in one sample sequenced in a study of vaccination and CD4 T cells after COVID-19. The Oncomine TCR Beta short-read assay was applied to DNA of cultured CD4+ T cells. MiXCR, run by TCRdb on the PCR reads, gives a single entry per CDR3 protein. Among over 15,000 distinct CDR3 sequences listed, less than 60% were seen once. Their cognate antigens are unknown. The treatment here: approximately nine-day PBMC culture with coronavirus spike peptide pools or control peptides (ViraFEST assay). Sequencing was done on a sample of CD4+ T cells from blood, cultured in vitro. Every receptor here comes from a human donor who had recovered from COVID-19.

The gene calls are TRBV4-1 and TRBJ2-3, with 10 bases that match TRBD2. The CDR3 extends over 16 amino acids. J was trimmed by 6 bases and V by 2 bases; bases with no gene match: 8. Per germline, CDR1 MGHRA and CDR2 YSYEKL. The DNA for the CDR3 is TGCGCCAGCAGCCAACCAGCGGGAGGGCCCTCCGATACGCAGTATTTT. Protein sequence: CASSQPAGGPSDTQYF.

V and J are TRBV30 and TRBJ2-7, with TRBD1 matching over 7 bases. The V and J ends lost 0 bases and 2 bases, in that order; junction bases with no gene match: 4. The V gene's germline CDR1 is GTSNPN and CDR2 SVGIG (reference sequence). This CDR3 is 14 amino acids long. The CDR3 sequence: CAWSVGTEPYEQYF. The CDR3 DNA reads TGTGCCTGGAGTGTAGGGACAGAGCCCTACGAGCAGTACTTC.

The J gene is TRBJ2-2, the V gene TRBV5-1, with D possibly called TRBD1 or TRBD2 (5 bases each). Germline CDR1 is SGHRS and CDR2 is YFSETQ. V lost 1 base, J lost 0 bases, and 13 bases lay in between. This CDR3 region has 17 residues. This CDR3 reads CASSLRPGAPNTGELFF. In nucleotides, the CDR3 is TGCGCCAGCAGCTTGAGGCCCGGGGCTCCGAACACCGGGGAGCTGTTTTTT.

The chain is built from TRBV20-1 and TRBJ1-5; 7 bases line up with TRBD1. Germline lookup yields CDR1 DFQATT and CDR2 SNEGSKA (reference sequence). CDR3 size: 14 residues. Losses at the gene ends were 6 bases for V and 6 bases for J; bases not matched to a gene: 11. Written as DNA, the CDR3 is TGCAGTGCCCTAAGAGGGGGCGCGGGTCAGCCCCAGCATTTT. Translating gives CSALRGGAGQPQHF.

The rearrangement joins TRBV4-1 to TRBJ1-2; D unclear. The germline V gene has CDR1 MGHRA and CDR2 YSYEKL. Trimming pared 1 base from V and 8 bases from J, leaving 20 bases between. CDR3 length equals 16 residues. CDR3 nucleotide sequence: TGCGCCAGCAGCCAAGTGGGAATTCCTTCTTCGGGGGGCTACACCTTC. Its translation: CASSQVGIPSSGGYTF.

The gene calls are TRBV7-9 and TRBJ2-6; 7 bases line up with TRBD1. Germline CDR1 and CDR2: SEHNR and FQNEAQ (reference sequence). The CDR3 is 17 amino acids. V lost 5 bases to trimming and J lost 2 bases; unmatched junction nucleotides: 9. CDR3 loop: CASSLKITGAGANVLTF. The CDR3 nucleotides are TGTGCCAGCAGCCTAAAAATAACAGGGGCTGGGGCCAACGTCCTGACTTTC.

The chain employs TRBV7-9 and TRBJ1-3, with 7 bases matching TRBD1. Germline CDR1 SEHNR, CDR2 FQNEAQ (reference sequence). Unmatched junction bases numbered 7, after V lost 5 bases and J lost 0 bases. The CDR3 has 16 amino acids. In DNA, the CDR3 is TGTGCCAGCAGCCCCCGGGACAGTTACTCTGGAAACACCATATATTTT. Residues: CASSPRDSYSGNTIYF.

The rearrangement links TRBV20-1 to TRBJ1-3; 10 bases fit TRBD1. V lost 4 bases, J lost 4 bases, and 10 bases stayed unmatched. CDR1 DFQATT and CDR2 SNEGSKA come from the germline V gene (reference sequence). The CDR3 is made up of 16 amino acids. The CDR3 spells CSANDWGTGAGNTIYF. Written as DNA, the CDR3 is TGCAGTGCTAATGACTGGGGGACAGGGGCCGGAAACACCATATATTTT.

The CDR3 loop is CASIRDTYQETQYF. The CDR3 bases are TGTGCCAGTATCCGGGACACGTACCAAGAGACCCAGTACTTC. The chain carries TRBV6-1 and TRBJ2-5, with a tentative D call TRBD1 (6 bases). Germline V gives CDR1 MNHNS, CDR2 SASEGT. The V and J ends lost 9 bases and 0 bases respectively, with 14 bases between them. The CDR3 has 14 amino acids.

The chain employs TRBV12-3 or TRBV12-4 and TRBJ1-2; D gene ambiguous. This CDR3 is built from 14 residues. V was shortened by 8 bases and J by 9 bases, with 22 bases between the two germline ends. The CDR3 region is CASFRGGSRGRYTF. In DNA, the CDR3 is TGTGCCAGCTTTCGCGGAGGGAGCCGGGGTCGCTACACCTTC.

The CDR3 reads CASSPGTGYGGTEAFF. The CDR3 coding sequence is TGTGCCAGCAGTCCCGGGACAGGTTATGGGGGCACTGAAGCTTTCTTT. The chain carries TRBV6-1 and TRBJ1-1; 8 bases fit TRBD1. Germline CDR1 reads MNHNS; CDR2 reads SASEGT. V lost 5 bases, J lost 4 bases, and 12 bases stayed unmatched. The CDR3 consists of 16 residues.

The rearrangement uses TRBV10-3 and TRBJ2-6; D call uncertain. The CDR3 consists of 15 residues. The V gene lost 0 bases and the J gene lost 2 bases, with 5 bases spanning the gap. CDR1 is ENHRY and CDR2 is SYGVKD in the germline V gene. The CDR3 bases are TGTGCCATCAGTGAGTCGACTCCTGGGGCCAACGTCCTGACTTTC. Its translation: CAISESTPGANVLTF.

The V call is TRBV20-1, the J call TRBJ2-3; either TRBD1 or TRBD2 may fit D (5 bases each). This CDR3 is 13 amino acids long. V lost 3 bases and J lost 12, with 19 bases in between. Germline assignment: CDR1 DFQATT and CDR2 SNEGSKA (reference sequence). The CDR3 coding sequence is TGCAGTGCTAGGGCTACCGGGACCCCCCATCAGTATTTT. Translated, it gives CSARATGTPHQYF.

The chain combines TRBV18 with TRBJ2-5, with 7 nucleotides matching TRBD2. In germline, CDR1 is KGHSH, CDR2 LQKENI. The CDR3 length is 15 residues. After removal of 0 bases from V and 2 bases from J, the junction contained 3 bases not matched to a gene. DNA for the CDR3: TGTGCCAGCTCACCACCGGGGGGGAGGCAAGAGACCCAGTACTTC. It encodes CASSPPGGRQETQYF.

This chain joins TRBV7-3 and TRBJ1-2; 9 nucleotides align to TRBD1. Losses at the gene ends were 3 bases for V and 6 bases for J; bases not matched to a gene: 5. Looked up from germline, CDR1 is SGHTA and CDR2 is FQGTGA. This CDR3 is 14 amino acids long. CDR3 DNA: TGTGCCAGCAGCTTGGGACAGGGCGAGGATGGCTACACCTTC. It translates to CASSLGQGEDGYTF.